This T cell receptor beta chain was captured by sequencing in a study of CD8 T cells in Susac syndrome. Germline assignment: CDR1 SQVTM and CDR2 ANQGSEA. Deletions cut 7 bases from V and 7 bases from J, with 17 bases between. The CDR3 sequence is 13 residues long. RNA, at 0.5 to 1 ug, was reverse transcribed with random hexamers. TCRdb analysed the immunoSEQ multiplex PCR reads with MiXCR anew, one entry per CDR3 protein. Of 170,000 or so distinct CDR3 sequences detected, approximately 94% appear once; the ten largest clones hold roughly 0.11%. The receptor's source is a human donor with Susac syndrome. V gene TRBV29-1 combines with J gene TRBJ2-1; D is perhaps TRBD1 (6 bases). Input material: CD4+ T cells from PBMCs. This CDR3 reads CSEKTGNKNEQFF. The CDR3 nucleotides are TGCAGCGAAAAGACAGGTAATAAGAATGAGCAGTTCTTC.